This paragraph reports one T cell receptor (beta chain). TCRdb keeps only in-frame clones here, not all; method: immunoSEQ multiplex PCR. The sample includes just over 95,000 clones, about 85% of them seen just once. Germline CDR1 and CDR2: SEHNR and FQNEAQ (reference sequence). The V end lost 4 bases, the J end lost 1 base, and 16 bases lay between the germline ends. This CDR3 has 16 residues. The sample originates from a study of OX40 agonist ivuxolimab in advanced cancers. The V and J genes are TRBV7-9 and TRBJ1-1; D may be TRBD1 (6 bases). The receptor comes from an adult with an advanced solid tumor such as melanoma, head and neck, liver or kidney cancer. The input for sequencing was CD4+ or CD8+ T cells sorted from blood, taken in a trial of the OX40 agonist ivuxolimab. The CDR3 is CASSSAGRQENTEAFF. The CDR3 DNA is TGTGCCAGCAGCTCGGCCGGAAGACAGGAGAACACTGAAGCTTTCTTT.